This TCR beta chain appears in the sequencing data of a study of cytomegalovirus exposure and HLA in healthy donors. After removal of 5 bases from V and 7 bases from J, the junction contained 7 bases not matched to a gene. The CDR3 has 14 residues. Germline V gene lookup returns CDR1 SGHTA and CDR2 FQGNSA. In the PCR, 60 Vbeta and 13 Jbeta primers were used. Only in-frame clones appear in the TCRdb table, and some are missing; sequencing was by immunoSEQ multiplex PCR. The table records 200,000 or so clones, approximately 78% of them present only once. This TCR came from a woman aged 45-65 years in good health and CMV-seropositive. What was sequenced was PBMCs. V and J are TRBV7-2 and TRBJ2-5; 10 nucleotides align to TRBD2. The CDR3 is CASSPGLAAGTQYF. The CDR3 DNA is TGTGCCAGCAGCCCAGGACTAGCGGCTGGGACCCAGTACTTC.